The 30 T cell receptor beta chains below come from one sample, sequenced in a study of tumor-infiltrating lymphocytes in glioblastoma multiforme. Three nested ARM-PCR rounds with V-beta and C-beta primers built TCRB libraries. TCRdb reanalysed the multiplex PCR reads using MiXCR and keeps one entry per CDR3 protein. The sample lists about 32,000 distinct CDR3 sequences, roughly two thirds occurring once. Material: brain tumor tissue. The receptors were gathered from a male donor with glioblastoma.

Points on this clonotype: An end of the junction does not agree with germline; a read error may underlie this. J is TRBJ2-7 and V is TRBV10-3, with D unclear. This CDR3 spans 14 amino acids. The germline CDR1 and CDR2 sequences are ENHRY and SYGVKD. As DNA, the CDR3 is TGTCCCATCAGTGGTATCGGCGGCCCCTACGAGCAGTACTTC. Encoded protein: CPISGIGGPYEQYF.

A word on this clonotype: Possible read error: a much larger clone is one base away. The rearrangement uses TRBV29-1 and TRBJ2-7; maybe TRBD1 (7 bases). Germline values: CDR1 SQVTM, CDR2 ANQGSEA. This CDR3 contains 13 residues. The CDR3 spells CSVVSGGSYEQHF. The CDR3, as DNA: TGCAGCGTTGTCTCAGGGGGGTCCTACGAGCAGCACTTC.

This clonotype has a count of ten or more. The V gene is TRBV5-1, the J gene TRBJ2-7; perhaps TRBD2 as D (5 bases). Germline CDR1 and CDR2: SGHRS and YFSETQ. CDR3 length: 11 amino acids. V dropped 6 bases and J dropped 5 bases, with 9 bases sitting between them. The CDR3 protein is CASKEVDEQYF. Here the CDR3 DNA reads TGCGCCAGCAAGGAGGTGGACGAGCAGTACTTC.

About this clonotype itself: One end of the junction is discordant with germline, which a read error may explain. The rearrangement joins TRBV5-5 to TRBJ1-6; 9 nucleotides agree with TRBD1. The CDR3 length is 18 residues. Looked up from germline, CDR1 is SGHKS and CDR2 is YYEKEE (reference sequence). The CDR3 sequence: CASSSGQGGTTYNLPLHF. In DNA form, the CDR3 reads TGTGCCAGCAGCTCGGGACAGGGAGGCACAACCTATAATTTACCCCTACACTTT.

This clonotype was seen a handful of times. The chain links TRBV11-2 to TRBJ2-7; 7 positions match TRBD1. CDR1 and CDR2 from the germline V gene are SGHAT and FQNNGV. The trim removed 3 bases at V and 7 bases at J, leaving 12 bases unmatched. This CDR3 is built from 15 residues. CDR3 in amino acids: CASSFSRDRVWEQYF. In nucleotides, the CDR3 is TGTGCCAGCAGCTTTTCCAGAGACAGGGTATGGGAGCAGTACTTC.

This sequence joins TRBV6-1 and TRBJ2-5; a possible D gene is TRBD1 (6 bases). V lost 4 bases to trimming and J lost 0 bases, with 9 bases between them. Germline values: CDR1 MNHNS, CDR2 SASEGT. The CDR3 extends over 14 amino acids. CDR3 sequence (DNA): TGTGCCAGCAGTGCCCAGGGGAACCAAGAGACCCAGTACTTC. Protein: CASSAQGNQETQYF.

This clonotype appeared many times. The rearrangement uses TRBV5-4 and TRBJ1-2; maybe TRBD1 (5 bases). The CDR3 contains 14 residues. Trimming stripped 0 bases from V and 4 bases from J, with 10 bases between. In germline, CDR1 is SGHNT, CDR2 YYREEE (reference sequence). The CDR3 DNA reads TGTGCCAGCAGCTTGGGACAGCTCGGCTATGGCTACACCTTC. Translated, it gives CASSLGQLGYGYTF.

Concerning this clonotype itself: A much more abundant neighbour one base away suggests this may be a read error. The chain recombines TRBV27 with TRBJ2-6; no reliable D call. The V end was cut by 6 bases, the J end by 2 bases, with 2 bases between. Looked up from germline, CDR1 is MNHEY and CDR2 is SMNVEV (reference sequence). CDR3 length: 12 residues. This CDR3 is CASSAGANVLTF. In nucleotides, the CDR3 is TGTGCCAGCAGCGCTGGGGCCAACGTCCTGACTTTC.

Regarding this clonotype: A much larger clone sits a single nucleotide away, making a read error possible. The CDR3 does not close with the conserved phenylalanine or tryptophan, likely indicating a read error. The chain carries TRBV28 and TRBJ2-4; D is unresolved. Deletions cut 5 bases from V and 1 base from J, with 12 bases between. The CDR3 runs to 15 residues. Germline CDR1 reads MDHEN; CDR2 reads SYDVKM. This CDR3 is CASSPYNSAKNIQYS. The DNA for the CDR3 is TGTGCCAGCAGTCCTTATAATAGTGCCAAAAACATTCAGTACTCC.

This chain links TRBV7-6 with TRBJ1-6, with 7 bases aligning to TRBD1. V trimming: 5 bases; J trimming: 12 bases; junction bases outside the gene matches: 10. Per the germline V gene, CDR1 is SGHVS and CDR2 is FNYEAQ. The CDR3 runs 14 residues. CDR3 sequence reads: CASSPQTGRLPLHF. The CDR3 bases are TGTGCCAGCAGCCCCCAGACAGGGCGTTTACCCCTCCACTTT.

By share, this clonotype counts as large (0.1 to 1%). The chain is built from TRBV29-1 and TRBJ1-2; no definite D call. The germline V gene has CDR1 SQVTM and CDR2 ANQGSEA. The CDR3 has 12 amino acids. Between the trimmed V and J ends, which lost 5 bases and 7 bases, there was a span of 14 bases. CDR3: CSVSADSSGYTF. The CDR3 nucleotides read TGCAGCGTTAGCGCGGACTCCTCTGGCTACACCTTC.

This clonotype appeared many times. The chain couples TRBV28 to TRBJ2-7; weak D call: TRBD1 (6 bases). V gave up 7 bases and J gave up 6 bases, with 10 bases separating them. Germline V gene data show CDR1 as MDHEN and CDR2 as SYDVKM. CDR3 length equals 11 residues. CDR3 amino acids: CASNVRGEQYF. The DNA for the CDR3 is TGTGCCAGCAACGTCAGGGGCGAGCAGTACTTC.

V is TRBV28 and J is TRBJ1-4; TRBD1 matches 7 bases. The V gene end was trimmed by 3 bases and the J gene end by 7 bases; junction bases not matched to a gene: 5. This CDR3 has 14 amino acids. From germline, CDR1 is MDHEN and CDR2 SYDVKM. The DNA for the CDR3 is TGTGCCAGCAGTTTGGAGGGGGCAGGTGAAAAACTGTTTTTT. Translation gives CASSLEGAGEKLFF.

Concerning this clonotype itself: The junction and the germline gene differ at one end; a read error may be behind it. The chain is built from TRBV4-2 and TRBJ2-4, with D perhaps matching TRBD2 (6 bases). CDR1 LGHNA and CDR2 YNFKEQ come from the germline V gene. The CDR3 loop spans 18 amino acids. CDR3 sequence: CAGSQGAVNGTAKNIQYF. For the CDR3, the DNA is TGTGCCGGCAGCCAGGGAGCGGTTAACGGGACTGCCAAAAACATTCAGTACTTC.

The genes are TRBV20-1 and TRBJ1-2; D perhaps matches TRBD1 (6 bases). Germline CDR1 and CDR2: DFQATT and SNEGSKA (reference sequence). Trimming removed 0 bases from V and 4 bases from J, with 18 bases in between. The CDR3 length is 16 residues. DNA of the CDR3: TGCAGTGCTAGAGACCCGGGACAACGCTACCTCTATGGCTACACCTTC. It codes for CSARDPGQRYLYGYTF.

As concerns this clonotype: The junction departs from germline at one end; a sequencing error may be responsible. In DNA form, the CDR3 reads TGCAGCGCGACGGTTGGCCCTGAAACTTTCTTT. It encodes CSATVGPETFF. The chain has TRBV29-1 and TRBJ1-1; D not resolved. Per the germline V gene, CDR1 is SQVTM and CDR2 is ANQGSEA. The CDR3 is 11 amino acids.

This clonotype has just one count. This could be a read error, since a much larger clone is one nucleotide away. V is TRBV5-1 and J is TRBJ2-4; 8 positions agree with TRBD1. Germline V gene data show CDR1 as SGHRS and CDR2 as YFSETQ. Losses at the gene ends were 0 bases for V and 9 bases for J; bases not matched to a gene: 8. The CDR3 runs 15 residues. Here the CDR3 reads CASSLDGQGLGIQYF. The CDR3 bases are TGCGCCAGCAGCTTGGACGGACAGGGTTTGGGCATTCAGTACTTC.

As concerns this clonotype: Being one base from a much bigger clone, this may be a read error. The rearrangement joins TRBV5-1 to TRBJ2-1; D gene unclear. The CDR3 extends over 14 amino acids. Trimming removed 4 bases from V and 7 bases from J, with 15 bases in between. Germline V lookup: CDR1 SGHRS, CDR2 YFSETQ. The CDR3 spells CASSPGTMLNEQFF. CDR3 nucleotides: TGCGCCAGCAGCCCCGGTACAATGCTGAATGAGCAGTTCTTC.

This clonotype was counted many times. The chain carries TRBV28 and TRBJ1-2, with a possible D match to TRBD1 (5 bases). This CDR3 has 12 residues. Germline V gene lookup returns CDR1 MDHEN and CDR2 SYDVKM. V lost 4 bases, J lost 8 bases, and 11 bases lay in between. This CDR3 is CASSYSGRGYTF. As DNA, the CDR3 is TGTGCCAGCAGTTACTCAGGGCGAGGCTACACCTTC.

The chain has TRBV20-1 and TRBJ2-7; possibly TRBD2 for D (5 bases). CDR3 length: 11 amino acids. Germline CDR1 and CDR2: DFQATT and SNEGSKA (reference sequence). The CDR3 is CSVPGADEQYF. In DNA, the CDR3 is TGCAGCGTCCCAGGAGCGGACGAGCAGTACTTC.

Ten or more counts support this clonotype. The rearrangement joins TRBV6-6 to TRBJ2-5; no definite D call. This CDR3 is built from 12 residues. Germline CDR1 is MNHNY and CDR2 is SVGAGI (reference sequence). V shed 0 bases and J shed 5 bases, with 4 bases lying between them. DNA for the CDR3: TGTGCCAGCAGTTACTCGAGGGAGACCCAGTACTTC. As protein: CASSYSRETQYF.

This clonotype showed up many times. This sequence joins TRBV20-1 and TRBJ2-3; 8 nucleotides agree with TRBD1. With 6 bases clipped from V and 0 bases from J, the junction kept 5 bases outside the gene matches. Germline V gives CDR1 DFQATT, CDR2 SNEGSKA (reference sequence). The CDR3 runs 14 residues. In nucleotides, the CDR3 is TGCAGTGCAAACCGGGACAGGAGCACAGATACGCAGTATTTT. Translated, it gives CSANRDRSTDTQYF.

This clonotype was recorded many times. V is TRBV7-8 and J is TRBJ1-2, with D perhaps TRBD1 (5 bases). Germline CDR1 reads SGHVS; CDR2 reads FQNEAQ. V dropped 5 bases and J dropped 4 bases, with 11 bases sitting between them. This CDR3 contains 13 residues. The CDR3 DNA sequence: TGTGCCAGCAGCGTAGGGACGTCCTATGGCTACACCTTC. Residues: CASSVGTSYGYTF. The complete variable domain, with remaining parts taken from reference TRBV7-8 and TRBJ1-2, reads GAGVSQSPRYKVAKRGQDVALRCDPISGHVSLFWYQQALGQGPEFLTYFQNEAQLDKSGLPSDRFFAERPEGSVSTLKIQRTQQEDSAVYLCASSVGTSYGYTFGSGTRLTVV.

A note on this clonotype: Mismatch with germline at one junction end may stem from a read error. This chain connects TRBV6-2 or TRBV6-3 to TRBJ1-1, with unresolved D. The CDR3 totals 11 residues. Per the germline V gene, CDR1 is MNHEY and CDR2 is SVGEGT. This CDR3 is CASSYVTGAIF. The CDR3 DNA sequence: TGTGCCAGCAGTTATGTGACGGGAGCTATCTTT.

The table lists this clonotype with many counts. For the CDR3, the DNA is TGCAGCGTACGACCCAACACTGAGCAGTACTTC. Amino acid sequence: CSVRPNTEQYF. The chain links TRBV29-1 to TRBJ2-7, with no clear D. CDR1 SQVTM and CDR2 ANQGSEA come from the germline V gene. This CDR3 spans 11 amino acids. With 6 bases removed from V and 7 bases from J, the gap between germline ends came to 13 bases.

On this clonotype: This may come from a read error, since a much larger clone is one base off. This sequence joins TRBV20-1 and TRBJ2-2, with D unclear. The CDR3 extends over 14 amino acids. The germline gives CDR1 DFQATT, CDR2 SNEGSKA (reference sequence). The CDR3 is CSARVGIHTRELFF. As DNA, the CDR3 is TGCAGTGCTAGAGTTGGGATACACACCAGGGAGCTGTTTTTT.

The V and J genes are TRBV6-6 and TRBJ2-2; the D gene is possibly TRBD2 (5 bases). The V gene's germline CDR1 is MNHNY and CDR2 SVGAGI (reference sequence). Trimming removed 7 bases at V and 7 bases at J, with 10 bases between. CDR3 length: 12 amino acids. CDR3 nucleotide sequence: TGTGCCAGCACCGTTGCGGGCGGGGAGCTGTTTTTT. Translated: CASTVAGGELFF.

The V gene is TRBV5-1, the J gene TRBJ2-7; TRBD2 agrees at 13 bases. V was pared by 4 bases and J by 7 bases, with 5 bases of the junction left unmatched. Germline V gene data show CDR1 as SGHRS and CDR2 as YFSETQ. The CDR3 has 14 amino acids. This chain's CDR3 is CASSEGLAGTEQYF. Written as DNA, the CDR3 is TGCGCCAGCAGCGAGGGACTAGCGGGAACTGAGCAGTACTTC.

This clonotype was counted a few times. V usage is TRBV4-1 and J usage is TRBJ2-5; D remains ambiguous. This CDR3 has 14 residues. V was cut by 3 bases and J by 1 base, with 9 bases left in between. Germline-derived CDR1 and CDR2 are MGHRA and YSYEKL. CDR3 bases: TGCGCCAGCAGCCATATGGGCATCCAAGAGACCCAGTACTTC. Translation: CASSHMGIQETQYF.

The chain links TRBV7-9 to TRBJ2-1; D not resolved. Trimming removed 5 bases from V and 6 bases from J, with 17 bases in between. Per germline, CDR1 SEHNR and CDR2 FQNEAQ (reference sequence). This CDR3 spans 15 amino acids. This chain's CDR3 is CASSPPGRVGNEQFF. The CDR3 DNA follows: TGTGCCAGCAGCCCCCCAGGAAGGGTCGGCAATGAGCAGTTCTTC.